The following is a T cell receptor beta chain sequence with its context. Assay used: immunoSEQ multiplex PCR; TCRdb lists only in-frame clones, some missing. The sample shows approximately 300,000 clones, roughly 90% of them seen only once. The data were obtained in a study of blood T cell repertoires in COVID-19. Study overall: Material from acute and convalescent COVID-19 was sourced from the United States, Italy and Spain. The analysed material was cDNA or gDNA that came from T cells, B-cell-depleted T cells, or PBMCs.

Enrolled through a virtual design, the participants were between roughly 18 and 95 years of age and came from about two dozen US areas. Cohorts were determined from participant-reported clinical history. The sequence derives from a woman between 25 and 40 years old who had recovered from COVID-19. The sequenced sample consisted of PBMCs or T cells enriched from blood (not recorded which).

The chain's CDR3 is CASSSRTGGSAFF. As DNA, the CDR3 is TGTGCCAGCAGCTCTCGGACAGGGGGCTCGGCTTTCTTT. The chain has TRBV7-6 and TRBJ1-1; 11 nucleotides agree with TRBD1. With 4 bases clipped from V and 11 bases from J, the junction kept 6 bases outside the gene matches. Germline CDR1 and CDR2: SGHVS and FNYEAQ. This CDR3 region has 13 residues.